This TCR beta chain came from a study of T cell repertoires in cytomegalovirus infection. Study summary: Matching HLA type, along with CMV infection, was indicated by public TCR beta signatures.

Points on this clonotype: Antigen unknown.

TCRdb itself ran the reads through MiXCR, one entry per CDR3 protein. The table lists 300,000 to 450,000 distinct CDR3 sequences, 15% to 20% of them singletons. The CDR3 consists of 13 residues. V lost 3 bases, J lost 4 bases, and 9 bases lay in between. CDR1 is ENHRY and CDR2 is SYGVKD in the germline V gene. Regarding the study as a whole: CMV-specific TCR beta clonotypes restricted by HLA-C dominated the ex vivo response.

This sequence joins TRBV10-3 and TRBJ1-1; the D is unclear. This TCR came from a human donor in good health (CMV status not recorded). Some clones in this sample may be carry-over from other donors' samples. Material for sequencing was PBMCs. CDR3 sequence: CAISEEAGTEAFF. Here the CDR3 DNA reads TGTGCCATCAGTGAAGAGGCGGGCACTGAAGCTTTCTTT.